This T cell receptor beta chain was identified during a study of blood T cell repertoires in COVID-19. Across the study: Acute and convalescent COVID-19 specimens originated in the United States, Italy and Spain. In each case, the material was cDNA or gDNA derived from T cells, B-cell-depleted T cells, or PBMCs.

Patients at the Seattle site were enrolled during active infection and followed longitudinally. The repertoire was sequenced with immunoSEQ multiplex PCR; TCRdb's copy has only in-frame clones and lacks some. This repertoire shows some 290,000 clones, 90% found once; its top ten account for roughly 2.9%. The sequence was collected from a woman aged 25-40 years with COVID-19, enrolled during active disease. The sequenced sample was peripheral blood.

CDR3 in DNA: TGCAGCGTCAACAGGGGTTCTAGCACAGATACGCAGTATTTT. Protein sequence: CSVNRGSSTDTQYF. The chain recombines TRBV29-1 with TRBJ2-3, with 7 nucleotides matching TRBD1. CDR3 size: 14 residues. Germline CDR1 SQVTM, CDR2 ANQGSEA. V was clipped by 6 bases and J by 0 bases; unmatched bases: 6.